This T cell receptor beta chain was identified during a study of cytomegalovirus exposure and HLA in healthy donors. Whole-study results and caveats: The tendency of first-cohort TCR clusters to co-occur in the 130 or so validation repertoires was identified by a subsequent analysis.

Generated by immunoSEQ multiplex PCR, the TCRdb table keeps only in-frame clones and is missing some. Of more than 150,000 clones in the sample, 70% to 90% were seen once. J gave up 6 bases and V 3 bases, and 6 bases lay outside the gene matches. From germline, CDR1 is MDHEN and CDR2 SYDVKM. The CDR3 spans 15 residues. A remark on this clone: Antigen: not known.

Sequenced material: PBMCs. This receptor was obtained from a man younger than 35 in good health and CMV-seronegative. The chain is built from TRBV28 and TRBJ1-5; 9 bases map to TRBD1. The CDR3 is CASSLGQGVGQPQHF. CDR3 bases: TGTGCCAGCAGTTTGGGACAGGGTGTAGGTCAGCCCCAGCATTTT.